What follows is one T cell receptor (beta chain) and its context. Other DNA sequences in this sample translate to the same CDR3. V dropped 1 base and J dropped 3 bases, with 5 bases sitting between them. From germline, CDR1 is LGHDT and CDR2 YNNKEL (reference sequence). The CDR3 runs 13 residues. The source of the sample is a study of control samples from healthy donors and cancer patients. The assay was immunoSEQ multiplex PCR, and TCRdb's table has in-frame clones only and misses some. Of around 100,000 clones in the sample, 85% to 90% were seen once. Sequenced: blood. The chain is built from TRBV3-1 (or the pseudogene TRBV3-2) and TRBJ2-3, with D perhaps TRBD2 (5 bases). This receptor was identified in a man aged 30-40 years in good health. CDR3 bases: TGTGCCAGCAGCCAAGCGGGGACAGATACGCAGTATTTT. It yields the protein CASSQAGTDTQYF.